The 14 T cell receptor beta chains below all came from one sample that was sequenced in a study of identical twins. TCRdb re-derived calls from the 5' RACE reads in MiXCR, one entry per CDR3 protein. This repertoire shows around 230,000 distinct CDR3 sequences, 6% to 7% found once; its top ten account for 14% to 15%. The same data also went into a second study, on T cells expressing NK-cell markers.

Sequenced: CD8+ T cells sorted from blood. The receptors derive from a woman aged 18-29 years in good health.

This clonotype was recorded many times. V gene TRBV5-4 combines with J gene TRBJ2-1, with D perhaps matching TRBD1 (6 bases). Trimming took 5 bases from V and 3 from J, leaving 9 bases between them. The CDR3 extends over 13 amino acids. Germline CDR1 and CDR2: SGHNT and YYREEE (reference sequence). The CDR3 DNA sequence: TGTGCCAGCAGGACGGACAGCTACAATGAGCAGTTCTTC. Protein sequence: CASRTDSYNEQFF. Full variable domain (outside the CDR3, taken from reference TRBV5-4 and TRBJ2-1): ETGVTQSPTHLIKTRGQQVTLRCSSQSGHNTVSWYQQALGQGPQFIFQYYREEENGRGNFPPRFSGLQFPNYSSELNVNALELDDSALYLCASRTDSYNEQFFGPGTRLTVL.

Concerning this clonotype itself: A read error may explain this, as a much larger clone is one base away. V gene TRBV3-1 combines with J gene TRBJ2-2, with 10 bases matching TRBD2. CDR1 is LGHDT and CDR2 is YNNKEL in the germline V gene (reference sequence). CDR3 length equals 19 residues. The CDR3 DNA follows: TGTGCCAGCACCCAAGTTTTTGAGACTAGCGGGCGAAACACCGGGGAGCTGTTTTTT. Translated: CASTQVFETSGRNTGELFF.

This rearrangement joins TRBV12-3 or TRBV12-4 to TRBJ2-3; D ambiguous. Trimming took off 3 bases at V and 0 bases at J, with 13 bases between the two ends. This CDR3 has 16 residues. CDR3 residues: CASSFGWHTSTDTQYF. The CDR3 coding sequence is TGTGCCAGCAGTTTCGGATGGCATACCAGCACAGATACGCAGTATTTT.

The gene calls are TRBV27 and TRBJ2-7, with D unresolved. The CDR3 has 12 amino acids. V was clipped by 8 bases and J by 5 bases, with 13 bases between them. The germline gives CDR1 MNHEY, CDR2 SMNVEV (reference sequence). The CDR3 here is CASRSEGNEQYF. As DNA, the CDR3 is TGTGCCAGCCGTTCAGAAGGTAACGAGCAGTACTTC.

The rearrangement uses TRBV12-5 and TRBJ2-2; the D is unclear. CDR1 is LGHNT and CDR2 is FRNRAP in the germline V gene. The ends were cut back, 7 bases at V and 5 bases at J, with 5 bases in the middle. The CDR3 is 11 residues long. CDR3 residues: CASAETGELFF. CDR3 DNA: TGTGCTAGTGCCGAGACCGGGGAGCTGTTTTTT.

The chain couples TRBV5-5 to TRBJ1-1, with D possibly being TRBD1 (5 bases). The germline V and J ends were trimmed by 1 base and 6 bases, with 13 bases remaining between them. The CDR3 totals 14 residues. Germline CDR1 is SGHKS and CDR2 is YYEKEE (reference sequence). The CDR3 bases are TGTGCCAGCAGCTTGTCAAGGTTGGGGGCTGAAGCTTTCTTT. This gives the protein CASSLSRLGAEAFF.

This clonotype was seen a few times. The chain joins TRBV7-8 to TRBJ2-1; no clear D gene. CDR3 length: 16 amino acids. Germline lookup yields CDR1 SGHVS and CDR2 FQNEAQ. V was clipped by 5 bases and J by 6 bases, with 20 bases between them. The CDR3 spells CASSHPRGRNPNEQFF. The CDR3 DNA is TGTGCCAGCAGCCATCCCCGAGGCCGGAACCCCAATGAGCAGTTCTTC.

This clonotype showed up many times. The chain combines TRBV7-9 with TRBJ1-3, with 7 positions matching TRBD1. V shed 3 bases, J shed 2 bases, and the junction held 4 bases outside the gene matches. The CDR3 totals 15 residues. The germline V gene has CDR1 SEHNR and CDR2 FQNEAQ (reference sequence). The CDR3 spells CASSFTGAAGNTIYF. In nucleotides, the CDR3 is TGTGCCAGCAGCTTTACAGGGGCAGCTGGAAACACCATATATTTT.

Here the CDR3 DNA reads TGTGCCAGCAGCGTAGGAGCGGGGGTCTGGTACGAGCAGTACTTC. Its protein product is CASSVGAGVWYEQYF. The J gene is TRBJ2-7, the V gene TRBV9; TRBD2 agrees at 8 bases. V gave up 0 bases and J gave up 4 bases; unmatched junction bases: 6. Germline V CDR1 and CDR2: SGDLS, YYNGEE. This CDR3 contains 15 residues. Filled out from reference TRBV9 and TRBJ2-7, the complete variable domain reads DSGVTQTPKHLITATGQRVTLRCSPRSGDLSVYWYQQSLDQGLQFLIQYYNGEERAKGNILERFSAQQFPDLHSELNLSSLELGDSALYFCASSVGAGVWYEQYFGPGTRLTVT.

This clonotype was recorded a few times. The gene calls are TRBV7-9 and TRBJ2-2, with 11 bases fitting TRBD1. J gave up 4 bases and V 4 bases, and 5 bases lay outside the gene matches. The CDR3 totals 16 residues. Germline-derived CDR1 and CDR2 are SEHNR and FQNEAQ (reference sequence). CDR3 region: CASSSGQGAVTGELFF. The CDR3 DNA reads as TGTGCCAGCAGCTCCGGACAGGGGGCTGTCACCGGGGAGCTGTTTTTT.

The CDR3 region has the DNA TGTGCCAGCAGCTTAGGTCGCGGCGGCAATCAGCCCCAGCATTTT. Protein product: CASSLGRGGNQPQHF. This chain joins TRBV13 and TRBJ1-5; D gene ambiguous. V was shortened by 0 bases and J by 2 bases, with 8 bases between the two germline ends. The CDR3 consists of 15 residues. Germline CDR1 PRHDT, CDR2 FYEKMQ (reference sequence).

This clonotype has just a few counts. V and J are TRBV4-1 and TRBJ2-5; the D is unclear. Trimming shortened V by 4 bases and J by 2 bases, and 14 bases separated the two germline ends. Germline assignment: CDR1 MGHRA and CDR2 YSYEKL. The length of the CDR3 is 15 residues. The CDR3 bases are TGCGCCAGCAGCCCCCACGGGCGAAGTCAAGAGACCCAGTACTTC. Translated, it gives CASSPHGRSQETQYF.

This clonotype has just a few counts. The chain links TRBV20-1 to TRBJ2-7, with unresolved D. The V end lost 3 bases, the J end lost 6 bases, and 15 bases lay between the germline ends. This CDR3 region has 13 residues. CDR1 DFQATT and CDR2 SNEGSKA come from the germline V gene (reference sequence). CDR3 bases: TGCAGTGCTAGCCTCCCCCCCGGGTTCGAGCAGTACTTC. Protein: CSASLPPGFEQYF.

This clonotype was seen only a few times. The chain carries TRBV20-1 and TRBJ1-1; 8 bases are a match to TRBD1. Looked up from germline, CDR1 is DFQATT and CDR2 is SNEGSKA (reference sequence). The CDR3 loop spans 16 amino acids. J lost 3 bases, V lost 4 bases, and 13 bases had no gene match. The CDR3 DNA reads TGCAGTGCTACTCCTGTGACAGGGGAGTCGTACACTGAAGCTTTCTTT. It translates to CSATPVTGESYTEAFF.